The rows below give T cell receptor beta chains drawn from one sample of a study of blood T cell repertoires in COVID-19. Sequencing was performed with immunoSEQ multiplex PCR; in TCRdb, only in-frame clones are kept and a portion is missing. The sample lists roughly 72,000 clones, about nine tenths seen once, with around 2.6% in the top ten. The sequencing sample was made of peripheral blood. All receptors derive from a human donor in a cohort sampled during active COVID-19. Both conserved end residues are part of each CDR3. D genes are given only for firm matches. Some rows have no size entry. The others give once, few or many, or a class for an expanded clone.

j_gene	abundance	len	d_gene	v_gene	CDR3aa	CDR3nt
TRBJ1-1	-	12	-	TRBV21-1	CASNRTGENGFF	TGTGCCAGCAACCGGACAGGGGAGAATGGTTTCTTT
TRBJ1-4	-	16	-	TRBV18	CASSPNPPPVREKLFF	TGTGCCAGCTCACCAAATCCGCCCCCGGTACGGGAAAAACTGTTTTTT
TRBJ1-1	-	14	-	TRBV6-5	CASSLGGVNTEAFF	TGTGCCAGCAGTTTGGGTGGAGTGAACACTGAAGCTTTCTTT
TRBJ1-1	-	17	TRBD1	TRBV4-3	CASSSNLPGQGRTEAFF	TGCGCCAGCAGCTCGAACTTACCGGGACAGGGACGAACTGAAGCTTTCTTT
TRBJ1-1	-	13	-	TRBV7-2	CASSLLPRTEAFF	TGTGCCAGCAGCTTATTACCGCGCACTGAAGCTTTCTTT
TRBJ2-1	-	17	TRBD2	TRBV28	CASRITSGEEKRNEQFF	TGTGCCAGCAGGATCACTAGCGGGGAAGAAAAACGAAATGAGCAGTTCTTC
TRBJ2-3	once	15	TRBD2	TRBV7-9	CASSRGLAGTDTQYF	TGTGCCAGCAGCCGGGGACTAGCGGGAACAGATACGCAGTATTTT
TRBJ2-7	-	16	-	TRBV7-2	CASSFASRVYTYEQYF	TGTGCCAGCAGCTTTGCTTCGAGGGTATATACCTACGAGCAGTACTTC
TRBJ1-5	-	11	-	TRBV5-1	CASSSNQPQHF	TGCGCCAGCAGCTCTAATCAGCCCCAGCATTTT
TRBJ2-3	-	15	-	TRBV7-9	CASSPPGVRTDTQYF	TGTGCCAGCAGCCCGCCGGGAGTCCGGACAGATACGCAGTATTTT
TRBJ2-3	-	17	TRBD2	TRBV4-3	CASSQDPLAGVVDTQYF	TGCGCCAGCAGCCAAGATCCACTAGCGGGAGTCGTAGATACGCAGTATTTT
TRBJ2-1	-	16	TRBD2	TRBV4-3	CASSQGLAGEYNEQFF	TGCGCCAGCAGCCAAGGACTAGCGGGGGAGTACAATGAGCAGTTCTTC
TRBJ2-1	few	14	TRBD1	TRBV4-3	CASSQVGTVNEQFF	TGCGCCAGCAGCCAAGTGGGGACAGTCAATGAGCAGTTCTTC
TRBJ2-6	-	13	-	TRBV7-2	CASSLPGANVLTF	TGTGCCAGCAGCCTTCCTGGGGCCAACGTCCTGACTTTC
TRBJ1-4	-	15	TRBD1	TRBV28	CASSLGTATNEKLFF	TGTGCCAGCAGTTTAGGGACAGCAACTAATGAAAAACTGTTTTTT
TRBJ1-2	-	15	TRBD1	TRBV6-2/TRBV6-3	CASSSTGQGFGGYTF	TGTGCCAGCAGTTCTACGGGACAGGGGTTCGGAGGCTACACCTTC
TRBJ1-2	-	13	TRBD1	TRBV29-1	CSAGRQGGRGYTF	TGCAGCGCCGGGAGACAGGGGGGCCGTGGCTACACCTTC
TRBJ2-7	once	20	TRBD1	TRBV15	CATSRGSLIDRDSPPYEQYF	TGTGCCACCAGCAGAGGGTCCTTAATAGACCGGGACAGCCCACCTTACGAGCAGTACTTC
TRBJ2-1	-	15	TRBD2	TRBV15	CATSRATSIGNEQFF	TGTGCCACCAGCAGAGCGACTAGCATCGGCAATGAGCAGTTCTTC
TRBJ1-2	-	18	TRBD1	TRBV9	CASSNLQTPDRGDYGYTF	TGTGCCAGCAGCAATCTTCAGACTCCAGACAGGGGGGACTATGGCTACACCTTC